This T cell receptor (beta chain) originates from a study of cytomegalovirus exposure and HLA in healthy donors. General observations from the study: Cytomegalovirus association was listed for 150 or so TCR beta chains. Most of the TCR beta V segments (in an earlier analysis) were productive either about 87% or about 30% of the time.

CDR3 size: 15 residues. V gave up 6 bases and J gave up 3 bases, with 15 bases separating them. From germline, CDR1 is MRHNA and CDR2 SNTAGT. Regarding this clone: The antigen remains unidentified.

Primers included in the PCR were 60 Vbeta and 13 Jbeta primers. Produced via immunoSEQ multiplex PCR; TCRdb's table is partial and in-frame only. The table records 100,000 or so clones, about 75% of them present only once. This sequence joins TRBV6-4 and TRBJ1-5; D is unclear. The receptor comes from a man aged 50 to 60 in good health and CMV-seronegative. Material: PBMCs. This chain's CDR3 is CASRVPEEDNQPQHF. The CDR3 bases are TGTGCCAGCAGAGTCCCCGAGGAGGACAATCAGCCCCAGCATTTT.